These 24 T cell receptor beta chains came from one sample sequenced in a study of Ad26.COV2.S vaccination and SARS-CoV-2 variants. As to treatment: around 19 received Ad26.COV2.S at low or high dose, single or two shots; a few received placebo; per-sample allocation not given. Collection of samples fell on day 63 after the first vaccine or placebo injection. Assay: immunoSEQ multiplex PCR; the TCRdb copy retains only in-frame clones and omits some. The sample holds about 460,000 clones, around 89% seen once. The material was peripheral blood, obtained in a trial of Ad26.COV2.S vaccine versus placebo. Source of these receptors: a person aged 18-60 years who received the Ad26.COV2.S COVID-19 vaccine or a placebo.

The CDR3 region has the DNA TGTGCCACCTCGGACAGGGAAAGAACCGGGGAGCTGTTTTTT. This codes for CATSDRERTGELFF. The rearrangement joins TRBV10-3 to TRBJ2-2; 8 nucleotides agree with TRBD1. Germline V gene sequence: CDR1 ENHRY, CDR2 SYGVKD. This CDR3 has 14 amino acids. The V and J ends lost 10 bases and 5 bases, in that order; junction bases with no gene match: 9.

The chain couples TRBV27 to TRBJ1-1; D remains ambiguous. This CDR3 has 14 residues. V lost 5 bases and J 1 base, leaving 11 bases between the germline ends. The germline V gene has CDR1 MNHEY and CDR2 SMNVEV (reference sequence). This CDR3 reads CASSISMQNTEAFF. DNA of the CDR3: TGTGCCAGCAGTATTAGTATGCAGAACACTGAAGCTTTCTTT.

This clone occurred a few times. The genes are TRBV24-1 and TRBJ1-5; D unclear. This CDR3 has 13 amino acids. Trimming pared 4 bases from V and 3 bases from J, leaving 6 bases between. The germline V gene encodes CDR1 KGHDR and CDR2 SFDVKD. The CDR3 here is CATSDQPNQPQHF. CDR3 sequence (DNA): TGTGCCACCAGTGACCAACCCAATCAGCCCCAGCATTTT.

The chain couples TRBV7-9 to TRBJ2-7; 7 nucleotides agree with TRBD1. V lost 5 bases and J lost 2; bases outside the gene matches: 9. Germline V gives CDR1 SEHNR, CDR2 FQNEAQ (reference sequence). This CDR3 has 15 residues. The CDR3 loop reads CASSLLQGTTYEQYF. The CDR3 coding sequence is TGTGCCAGCAGCCTTCTACAGGGGACCACCTACGAGCAGTACTTC.

The chain is built from TRBV7-9 and TRBJ2-1, with D possibly being TRBD2 (7 bases). The V and J ends lost 7 bases and 1 base respectively, with 17 bases between them. The CDR3 is made up of 16 amino acids. The germline gives CDR1 SEHNR, CDR2 FQNEAQ (reference sequence). The CDR3 region has the DNA TGTGCCAGCAACCCTCCGGGGGGCTTTTCCTACAATGAGCAGTTCTTC. It translates to CASNPPGGFSYNEQFF.

Here the CDR3 reads CASSLGQNTGELFF. The CDR3 region has the DNA TGTGCCAGCAGCTTGGGGCAGAACACCGGGGAGCTGTTTTTT. The J gene is TRBJ2-2, the V gene TRBV5-4; no clear D gene. CDR3 length equals 14 residues. Germline assignment: CDR1 SGHNT and CDR2 YYREEE (reference sequence). V lost 0 bases, J lost 1 base, and 4 bases lay in between.

The chain employs TRBV19 and TRBJ1-5; D is unclear. CDR3 length: 18 residues. Trimming pared 0 bases from V and 5 bases from J, leaving 20 bases between. Per the germline V gene, CDR1 is LNHDA and CDR2 is SQIVND (reference sequence). The CDR3 coding sequence is TGTGCCAGTAGTATAGATCTTCTCGGAGGGATGCAGGATCAGCCCCAGCATTTT. Translated, it gives CASSIDLLGGMQDQPQHF.

The rearrangement links TRBV19 to TRBJ2-1, with TRBD1 matching over 7 bases. This CDR3 comprises 14 residues. V lost 10 bases to trimming and J lost 1 base; unmatched junction nucleotides: 7. In germline, CDR1 is LNHDA, CDR2 SQIVND (reference sequence). The CDR3 sequence: CATSRQGSYNEQFF. CDR3 nucleotide sequence: TGTGCCACCTCCAGACAGGGTTCCTACAATGAGCAGTTCTTC. The whole variable domain, remainder taken from reference TRBV19 and TRBJ2-1, is DGGITQSPKYLFRKEGQNVTLSCEQNLNHDAMYWYRQDPGQGLRLIYYSQIVNDFQKGDIAEGYSVSREKKESFPLTVTSAQKNPTAFYLCATSRQGSYNEQFFGPGTRLTVL.

V gene TRBV7-9 combines with J gene TRBJ2-1, with 13 bases identical to TRBD2. From germline, CDR1 is SEHNR and CDR2 FQNEAQ (reference sequence). Trimming took 5 bases from V and 9 from J; bases not matched to a gene: 7. This CDR3 is built from 15 residues. CDR3 sequence: CASSLLAGGPLEQFF. The CDR3 DNA sequence: TGTGCCAGCAGCCTACTAGCGGGAGGGCCCCTTGAGCAGTTCTTC. The complete variable domain, with remaining parts taken from reference TRBV7-9 and TRBJ2-1, reads DTGVSQNPRHKITKRGQNVTFRCDPISEHNRLYWYRQTLGQGPEFLTYFQNEAQLEKSRLLSDRFSAERPKGSFSTLEIQRTEQGDSAMYLCASSLLAGGPLEQFFGPGTRLTVL.

The chain is built from TRBV5-1 and TRBJ2-3; 9 positions match TRBD1. CDR3 length: 20 residues. Germline V lookup: CDR1 SGHRS, CDR2 YFSETQ. V trimming: 2 bases; J trimming: 3 bases; junction bases outside the gene matches: 19. This chain's CDR3 is CASSFMGPAVGTGPTDTQYF. CDR3 coding DNA: TGCGCCAGCAGCTTTATGGGGCCGGCTGTGGGGACAGGGCCGACAGATACGCAGTATTTT. The full variable domain, its missing parts supplied by reference TRBV5-1 and TRBJ2-3, is KAGVTQTPRYLIKTRGQQVTLSCSPISGHRSVSWYQQTPGQGLQFLFEYFSETQRNKGNFPGRFSGRQFSNSRSEMNVSTLELGDSALYLCASSFMGPAVGTGPTDTQYFGPGTRLTVL.

The J gene is TRBJ2-1, the V gene TRBV27, with 8 positions matching TRBD2. CDR3 size: 14 residues. Germline V lookup: CDR1 MNHEY, CDR2 SMNVEV (reference sequence). V lost 4 bases to trimming and J lost 8 bases; unmatched junction nucleotides: 7. CDR3 nucleotides: TGTGCCAGCAGTTCGGGGGGGCCTGTCGATGAGCAGTTCTTC. Protein sequence: CASSSGGPVDEQFF.

The V gene is TRBV6-1, the J gene TRBJ2-7; the match to TRBD2 covers 12 bases. Germline CDR1 and CDR2: MNHNS and SASEGT. The CDR3 has 17 amino acids. J lost 7 bases, V lost 4 bases, and 14 bases had no gene match. CDR3 residues: CASSVWTSGILPVEQYF. CDR3 in DNA: TGTGCCAGCAGTGTGTGGACTAGCGGGATCCTTCCCGTGGAGCAGTACTTC.

The genes are TRBV25-1 and TRBJ2-5; no clear D gene. V was clipped by 2 bases and J by 5 bases, with 9 bases between them. This CDR3 region has 13 residues. Germline V lookup: CDR1 MGHDK, CDR2 SYGVNS. For the CDR3, the DNA is TGTGCCAGCAGTGAACCTCCGTTCGAGACCCAGTACTTC. It translates to CASSEPPFETQYF.

The sample holds many counts of this clone. V usage is TRBV7-9 and J usage is TRBJ2-2, with 12 bases identical to TRBD2. V was clipped by 3 bases and J by 1 base; unmatched bases: 0. The germline V gene encodes CDR1 SEHNR and CDR2 FQNEAQ (reference sequence). This CDR3 region has 16 residues. DNA of the CDR3: TGTGCCAGCAGCTTGGGACTAGCGGGGAACACCGGGGAGCTGTTTTTT. Its translation: CASSLGLAGNTGELFF.

The chain uses TRBV5-1 and TRBJ1-1; D is unresolved. Germline V gene sequence: CDR1 SGHRS, CDR2 YFSETQ. The ends were cut back, 5 bases at V and 1 base at J, with 15 bases in the middle. The CDR3 is 15 amino acids. The CDR3 loop reads CASRTPEGANTEAFF. The CDR3 nucleotides are TGCGCCAGCAGGACCCCCGAGGGAGCGAACACTGAAGCTTTCTTT.

This rearrangement joins TRBV7-3 to TRBJ2-4; maybe TRBD1 (5 bases). The CDR3 is 16 amino acids. The germline V and J ends were trimmed by 4 bases and 2 bases, with 15 bases remaining between them. Germline V gives CDR1 SGHTA, CDR2 FQGTGA. The DNA of the CDR3 is TGTGCCAGCAGCTCCCAAGGGGTTGTGACCAAAAACATTCAGTACTTC. Its protein is CASSSQGVVTKNIQYF.

The chain couples TRBV5-1 to TRBJ1-6; D ambiguous. CDR3 length: 13 residues. Germline CDR1 SGHRS, CDR2 YFSETQ. The germline V and J ends were trimmed by 0 bases and 16 bases, with 14 bases remaining between them. The DNA for the CDR3 is TGCGCCAGCAGCTTGGCCGCTAGGAGCAAGCTCCACTTT. Translated, it gives CASSLAARSKLHF.

The chain is built from TRBV5-1 and TRBJ2-7; D not resolved. This CDR3 spans 12 amino acids. V was shortened by 4 bases and J by 2 bases, with 7 bases between the two germline ends. CDR1 is SGHRS, CDR2 YFSETQ, per germline. The CDR3 is CASSPGTYEQYF. CDR3 nucleotide sequence: TGCGCCAGCAGCCCCGGTACCTACGAGCAGTACTTC.

The chain has TRBV7-2 and TRBJ1-3; possibly TRBD1 for D (5 bases). This CDR3 contains 16 residues. Per the germline V gene, CDR1 is SGHTA and CDR2 is FQGNSA. V lost 5 bases to trimming and J lost 0 bases, with 14 bases between them. CDR3 loop: CASSPRGANSGNTIYF. Written as DNA, the CDR3 is TGTGCCAGCAGCCCGAGGGGCGCCAACTCTGGAAACACCATATATTTT.

This clone was seen once. The chain is built from TRBV19 and TRBJ1-2, with 7 bases lining up with TRBD1. CDR3 length: 16 residues. V lost 5 bases and J lost 0; bases outside the gene matches: 9. Germline values: CDR1 LNHDA, CDR2 SQIVND (reference sequence). The CDR3 sequence: CASSRWDSRTNYGYTF. For the CDR3, the DNA is TGTGCCAGTAGTCGCTGGGACAGCCGGACTAACTATGGCTACACCTTC. Based on the CDR3 plus reference TRBV19 and TRBJ1-2, the full variable domain is DGGITQSPKYLFRKEGQNVTLSCEQNLNHDAMYWYRQDPGQGLRLIYYSQIVNDFQKGDIAEGYSVSREKKESFPLTVTSAQKNPTAFYLCASSRWDSRTNYGYTFGSGTRLTVV.

The V call is TRBV7-3, the J call TRBJ2-3; 9 nucleotides match TRBD2. From germline, CDR1 is SGHTA and CDR2 FQGTGA. The V and J ends lost 0 bases and 0 bases, in that order; junction bases with no gene match: 1. This CDR3 has 16 residues. The CDR3 DNA reads TGTGCCAGCAGCTTAACGGGGACTAGCAGCACAGATACGCAGTATTTT. Its translation is CASSLTGTSSTDTQYF.

CDR3 protein: CASSQASGGANEQFF. The CDR3 region has the DNA TGTGCCAGCAGCCAGGCTAGCGGGGGGGCAAATGAGCAGTTCTTC. The rearrangement uses TRBV3-1 (or the pseudogene TRBV3-2) and TRBJ2-1, with 12 bases lining up with TRBD2. Germline CDR1 reads LGHDT; CDR2 reads YNNKEL (reference sequence). CDR3 size: 15 residues. Trimming at V came to 3 bases and at J to 7 bases, leaving 4 bases not matched to a gene.

V and J are TRBV4-1 and TRBJ2-3; D unclear. Germline lookup yields CDR1 MGHRA and CDR2 YSYEKL. The CDR3 loop spans 13 amino acids. Trimming removed 4 bases from V and 2 bases from J, with 7 bases in between. CDR3 DNA sequence: TGCGCCAGCAGCCGCCAGATCACAGATACGCAGTATTTT. Translated, it gives CASSRQITDTQYF.

The chain joins TRBV16 to TRBJ2-5; D is ambiguous. The CDR3 runs 15 residues. V lost 3 bases, J lost 4 bases, and 15 bases lay in between. Germline CDR1 KGHSY, CDR2 FQNENV. The CDR3 sequence: CASSQSLLSGETQYF. In DNA, the CDR3 is TGTGCCAGCAGCCAGTCGCTTCTGTCAGGAGAGACCCAGTACTTC.